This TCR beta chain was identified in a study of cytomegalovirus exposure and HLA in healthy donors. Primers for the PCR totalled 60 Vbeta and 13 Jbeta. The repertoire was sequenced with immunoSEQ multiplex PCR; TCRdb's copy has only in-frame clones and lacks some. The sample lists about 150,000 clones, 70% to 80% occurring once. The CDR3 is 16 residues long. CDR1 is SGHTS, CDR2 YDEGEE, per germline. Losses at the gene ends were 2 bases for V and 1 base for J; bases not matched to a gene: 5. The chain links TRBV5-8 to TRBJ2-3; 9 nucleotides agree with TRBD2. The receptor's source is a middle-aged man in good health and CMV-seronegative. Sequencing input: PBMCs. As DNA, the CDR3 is TGTGCCAGCAGCTTCGGCGGGGGGGAGGGCACAGATACGCAGTATTTT. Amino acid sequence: CASSFGGGEGTDTQYF. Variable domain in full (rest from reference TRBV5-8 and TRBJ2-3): EAGVTQSPTHLIKTRGQQATLRCSPISGHTSVYWYQQALGLGLQFLLWYDEGEERNRGNFPPRFSGRQFPNYSSELNVNALELEDSALYLCASSFGGGEGTDTQYFGPGTRLTVL.